The T cell receptor (beta chain) described here comes from a study of cytomegalovirus exposure and HLA in healthy donors. General observations from the study: Earlier findings revealed that most TCR beta V segments proved productive either about 90% or about 30% of the time.

PCR involved 60 Vbeta and 13 Jbeta primers. Assay: immunoSEQ multiplex PCR; the TCRdb copy retains only in-frame clones and omits some. The profile shows under 200,000 clones, 60% to 85% of them singletons. For this clone: No antigen is known for it.

V shed 2 bases and J 4 bases; nucleotides not matched to a gene: 3. The V gene's germline CDR1 is SGHRS and CDR2 YFSETQ. This CDR3 spans 15 amino acids. The chain links TRBV5-1 to TRBJ1-5; 10 bases agree with TRBD1. The source material was PBMCs. The sequence was obtained from a male donor in good health and CMV-seropositive. The CDR3 here is CASSFGTGENQPQHF. CDR3 nucleotide sequence: TGCGCCAGCAGCTTCGGGACAGGGGAAAATCAGCCCCAGCATTTT.